There are many counts of the clone carrying this T cell receptor beta chain. The antigen is not known. These data belong to a study of regulatory T cells in long-lasting Graves disease. Broader study findings: Persistent disease favored TRBV28, TRBJ1-2 and TRBJ2-5.

CDR3 size: 14 residues. Germline V gene data show CDR1 as MNHEY and CDR2 as SVGAGI. Trimming left V 2 bases short and J 0 bases short, with 8 bases between. Investigators prepared the TCR beta libraries by applying iRepertoire HTBI primers and Arm-PCR of CDR3 regions. One entry per CDR3 protein results from TCRdb running MiXCR on the multiplex PCR reads. The sample has 400,000 to 550,000 distinct CDR3 sequences, about 15% seen once. Documented time point: newly diagnosed GD, antithyroid drugs for less than 3 months. RNA isolated from PBMCs was used to make the TCR library. This sample also appeared in a second study, on T cells in Graves' hyperthyroidism and ophthalmopathy. That study adds: Thyroid ultrasound, orbital computed tomography, clinical symptoms, and serum thyroxine and TRAb underpinned diagnoses.

This TCR came from a woman aged 25 to 39 with Graves disease. The material sequenced was peripheral blood mononuclear cells (PBMCs), taken at new diagnosis, from a patient treated with antithyroid drugs. The V gene is TRBV6-5, the J gene TRBJ2-7; D is uncertain. This CDR3 reads CASSYRQSSYEQYF. The DNA for the CDR3 is TGTGCCAGCAGTTACCGACAAAGCTCCTACGAGCAGTACTTC.